In this sample, the clone carrying this T cell receptor (beta chain) turned up once. Antigen: not known. The CDR3 loop spans 15 amino acids. Germline loops: CDR1 MNHEY, CDR2 SMNVEV (reference sequence). Unmatched junction bases numbered 3, after V lost 6 bases and J lost 1 base. This sample was included in a study of cytomegalovirus exposure and HLA in healthy donors. Use of 60 Vbeta and 13 Jbeta primers characterized the PCR. Profiled with immunoSEQ multiplex PCR; TCRdb holds only in-frame clones, not every one. The table records about 120,000 clones, roughly 80% of them present only once. Broader study findings: In a later analysis, a missense DCLRE1C variant was linked to TCR beta V- and J-gene trimming.

The chain recombines TRBV27 with TRBJ2-5, with 12 positions matching TRBD2. The sequence derives from a woman aged 40 to 50 in good health and CMV-seropositive. The sequencing input was PBMCs. The CDR3 loop reads CASRGLAGLQETQYF. The CDR3 DNA is TGTGCCAGCAGAGGACTAGCGGGGCTCCAAGAGACCCAGTACTTC.